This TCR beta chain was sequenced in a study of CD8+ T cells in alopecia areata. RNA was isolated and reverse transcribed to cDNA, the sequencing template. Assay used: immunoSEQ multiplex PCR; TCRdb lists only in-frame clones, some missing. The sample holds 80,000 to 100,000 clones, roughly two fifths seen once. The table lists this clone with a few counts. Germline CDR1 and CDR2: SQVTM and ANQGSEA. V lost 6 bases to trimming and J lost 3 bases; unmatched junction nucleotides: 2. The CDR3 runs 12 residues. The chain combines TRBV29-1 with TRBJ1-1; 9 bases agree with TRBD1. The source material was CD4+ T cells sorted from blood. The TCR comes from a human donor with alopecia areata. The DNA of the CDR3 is TGCAGCGTACAGGGGGCGGACACTGAAGCTTTCTTT. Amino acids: CSVQGADTEAFF. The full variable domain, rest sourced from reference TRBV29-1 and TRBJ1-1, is SAVISQKPSRDICQRGTSLTIQCQVDSQVTMMFWYRQQPGQSLTLIATANQGSEATYESGFVIDKFPISRPNLTFSTLTVSNMSPEDSSIYLCSVQGADTEAFFGQGTRLTVV.